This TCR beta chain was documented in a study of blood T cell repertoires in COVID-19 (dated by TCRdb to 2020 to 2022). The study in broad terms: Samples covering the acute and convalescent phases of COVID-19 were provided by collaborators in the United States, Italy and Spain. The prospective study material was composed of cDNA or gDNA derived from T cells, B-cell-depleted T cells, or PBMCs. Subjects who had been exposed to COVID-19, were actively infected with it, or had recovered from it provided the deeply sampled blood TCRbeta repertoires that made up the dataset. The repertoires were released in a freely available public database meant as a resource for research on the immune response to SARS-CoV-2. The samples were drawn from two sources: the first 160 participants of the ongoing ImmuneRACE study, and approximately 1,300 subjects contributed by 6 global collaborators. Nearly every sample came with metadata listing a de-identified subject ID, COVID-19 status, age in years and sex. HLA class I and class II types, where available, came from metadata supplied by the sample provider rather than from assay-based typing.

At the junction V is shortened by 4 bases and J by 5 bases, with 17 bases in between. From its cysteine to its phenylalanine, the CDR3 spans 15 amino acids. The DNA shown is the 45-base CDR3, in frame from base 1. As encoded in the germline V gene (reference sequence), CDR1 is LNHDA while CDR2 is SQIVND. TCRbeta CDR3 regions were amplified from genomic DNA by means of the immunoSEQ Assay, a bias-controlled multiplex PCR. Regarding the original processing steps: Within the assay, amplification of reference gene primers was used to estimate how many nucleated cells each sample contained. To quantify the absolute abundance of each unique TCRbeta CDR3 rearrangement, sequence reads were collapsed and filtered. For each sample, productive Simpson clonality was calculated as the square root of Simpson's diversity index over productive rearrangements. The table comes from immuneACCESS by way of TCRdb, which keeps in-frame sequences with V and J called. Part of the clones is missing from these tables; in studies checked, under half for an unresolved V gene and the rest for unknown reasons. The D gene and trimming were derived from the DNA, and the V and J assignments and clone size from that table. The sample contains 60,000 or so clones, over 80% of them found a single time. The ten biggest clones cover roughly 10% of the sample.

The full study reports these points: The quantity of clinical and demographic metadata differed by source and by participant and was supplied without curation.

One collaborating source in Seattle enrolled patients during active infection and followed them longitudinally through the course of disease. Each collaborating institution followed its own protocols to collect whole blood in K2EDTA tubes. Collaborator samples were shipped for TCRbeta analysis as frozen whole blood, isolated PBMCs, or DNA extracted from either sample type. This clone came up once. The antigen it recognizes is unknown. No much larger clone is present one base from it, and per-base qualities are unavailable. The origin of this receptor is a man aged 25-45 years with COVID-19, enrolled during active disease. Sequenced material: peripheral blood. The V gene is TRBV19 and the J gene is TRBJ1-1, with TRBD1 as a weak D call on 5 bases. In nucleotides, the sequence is TGTGCCAGTAGTAAAGGACCAGCGGGGGGTACTGAAGCTTTCTTT. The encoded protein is CASSKGPAGGTEAFF.